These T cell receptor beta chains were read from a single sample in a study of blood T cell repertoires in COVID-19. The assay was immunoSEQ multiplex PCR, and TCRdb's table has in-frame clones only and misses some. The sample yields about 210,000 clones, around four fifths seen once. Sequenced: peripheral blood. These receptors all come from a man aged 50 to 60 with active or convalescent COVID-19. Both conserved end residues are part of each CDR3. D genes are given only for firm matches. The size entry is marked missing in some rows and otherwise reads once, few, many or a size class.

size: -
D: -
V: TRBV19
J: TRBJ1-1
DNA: TGTGCCAGTAGTATAGGGCAGGGGATGAACACTGAAGCTTTCTTT
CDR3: CASSIGQGMNTEAFF

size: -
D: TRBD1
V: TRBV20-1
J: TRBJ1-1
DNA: TGCAGTGCTGGTGGGACAGGGGGCGCGTCCTCTGAAGCTTTCTTT
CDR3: CSAGGTGGASSEAFF

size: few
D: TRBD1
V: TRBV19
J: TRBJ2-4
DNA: TGTGCCAGTAATGGACAGGGGGCCAAAAACATTCAGTACTTC
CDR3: CASNGQGAKNIQYF

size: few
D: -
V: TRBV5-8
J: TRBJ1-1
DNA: TGTGCCAGCAGCTTTGACTATGGTCAGAACACTGAAGCTTTCTTT
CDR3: CASSFDYGQNTEAFF

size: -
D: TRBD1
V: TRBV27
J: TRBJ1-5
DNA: TGTGCCAGCAGCCGAAAGGGACAGGGGGTCGGGCAGCCCCAGCATTTT
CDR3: CASSRKGQGVGQPQHF

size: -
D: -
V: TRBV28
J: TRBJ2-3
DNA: TGTGCCAGCAGTTTAGAAGGGGCATCAGATACGCAGTATTTT
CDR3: CASSLEGASDTQYF

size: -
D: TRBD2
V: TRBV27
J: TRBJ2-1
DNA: TGTGCCAGCATGCGAGGGGCGGTAGCGGGAACCAATGAGCAGTTCTTC
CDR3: CASMRGAVAGTNEQFF

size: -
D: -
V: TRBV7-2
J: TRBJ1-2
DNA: TGTGCCAGCAGCTTAGCGGAGGGGGGGCGCTATGGCTACACCTTC
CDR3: CASSLAEGGRYGYTF

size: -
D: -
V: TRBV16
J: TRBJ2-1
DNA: TGTGCCAGCAGCCACCCAGGGGGGAATGAGCAGTTCTTC
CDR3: CASSHPGGNEQFF

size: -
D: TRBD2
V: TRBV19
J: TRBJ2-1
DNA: TGTGCCAGTAGTATAGAGGGACTAGGTATGGATGAGCAGTTCTTC
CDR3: CASSIEGLGMDEQFF

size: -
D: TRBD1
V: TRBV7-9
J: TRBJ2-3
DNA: TGTGCCAGCAGCGCAAGAGGTGGGACAGGGGGCGCAGATACGCAGTATTTT
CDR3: CASSARGGTGGADTQYF

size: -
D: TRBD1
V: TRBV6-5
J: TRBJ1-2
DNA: TGTGCCAGCAGTACGTTTACAGGGGAAATAACCTTC
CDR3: CASSTFTGEITF

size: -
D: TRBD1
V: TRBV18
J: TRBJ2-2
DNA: TGTGCCAGCTCACCGCTAACTGCCGGGACAGGGTACACCGGGGAGCTGTTTTTT
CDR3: CASSPLTAGTGYTGELFF

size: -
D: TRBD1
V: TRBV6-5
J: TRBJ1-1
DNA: TGTGCCAGCAGTTACTCGAATCAGGGGGCCACTGAAGCTTTCTTT
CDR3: CASSYSNQGATEAFF

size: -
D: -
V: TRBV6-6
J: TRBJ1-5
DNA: TGTGCCAGCACCGACGCCAGGGGCAATCAGCCCCAGCATTTT
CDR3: CASTDARGNQPQHF

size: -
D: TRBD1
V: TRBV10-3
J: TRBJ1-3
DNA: TGTGCCATCAGAAGAACAGGGGGAACTGGAAACACCATATATTTT
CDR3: CAIRRTGGTGNTIYF

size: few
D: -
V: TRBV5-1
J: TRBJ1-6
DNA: TGCGCCAGCAGCTTCAGGTTGTATAATTCACCCCTCCACTTT
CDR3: CASSFRLYNSPLHF

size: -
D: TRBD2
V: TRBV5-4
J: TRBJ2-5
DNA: TGTGCCAGCAGCCCGAGTAGTAGCGGGATCCAAGAGACCCAGTACTTC
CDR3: CASSPSSSGIQETQYF

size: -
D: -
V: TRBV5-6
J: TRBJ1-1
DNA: TGTGCCAGCAGCTTGGCGGGTCTTGGGGAGGTTCGAGCTTTCTTT
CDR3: CASSLAGLGEVRAFF

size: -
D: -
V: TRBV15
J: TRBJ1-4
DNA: TGTGCCACCAGCAGAGATCCGGGGTACGAAAAACTGTTTTTT
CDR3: CATSRDPGYEKLFF

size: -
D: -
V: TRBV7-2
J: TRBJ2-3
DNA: TGTGCCAGCAGCTTAGAGGTTCGGGGGGCCACTGATACGCAGTATTTT
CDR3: CASSLEVRGATDTQYF

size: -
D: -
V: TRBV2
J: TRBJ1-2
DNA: TGTGCCAGCAGTCCAGGGAAGACAACTAACTATGGCTACACCTTC
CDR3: CASSPGKTTNYGYTF

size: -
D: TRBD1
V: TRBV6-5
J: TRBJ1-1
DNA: TGTGCCAGCAGAAGACAGGGGGCTGCAACTGAAGCTTTCTTT
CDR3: CASRRQGAATEAFF

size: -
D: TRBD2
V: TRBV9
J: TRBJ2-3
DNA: TGTGCCAGCAGCGGGACTAGCGGGGGTAGAGATACGCAGTATTTT
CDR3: CASSGTSGGRDTQYF

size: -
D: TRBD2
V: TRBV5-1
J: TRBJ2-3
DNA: TGCGCCAGCCTGTGGGAGGCGGGGGGGGCTGAAGATACGCAGTATTTT
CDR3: CASLWEAGGAEDTQYF

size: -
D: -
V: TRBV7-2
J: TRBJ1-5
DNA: TGTGCCAGCAATACCCCCGGGGATAGCAATCAGCCCCAGCATTTT
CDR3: CASNTPGDSNQPQHF

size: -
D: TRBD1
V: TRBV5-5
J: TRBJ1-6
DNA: TGTGCCAGCAGGGGAGAGGACAGGGGCCGTAATTCACCCCTCCACTTT
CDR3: CASRGEDRGRNSPLHF

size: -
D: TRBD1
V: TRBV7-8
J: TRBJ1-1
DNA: TGTGCCAGCAGCATCTCCTCGACAGGGACCACTGAAGCTTTCTTT
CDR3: CASSISSTGTTEAFF

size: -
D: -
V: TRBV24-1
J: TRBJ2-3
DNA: TGTGCCACCAGTGATCCGGGTTTCAACACAGATACGCAGTATTTT
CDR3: CATSDPGFNTDTQYF

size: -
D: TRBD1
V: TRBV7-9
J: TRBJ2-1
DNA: TGTGCCAGCAGCTTAACAGGGGCAGTCAATGAGCAGTTCTTC
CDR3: CASSLTGAVNEQFF

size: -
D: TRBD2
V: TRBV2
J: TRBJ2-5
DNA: TGTGCCAGCAGCGCCGGGACTAGCTTGTGGACCCAGTACTTC
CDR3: CASSAGTSLWTQYF

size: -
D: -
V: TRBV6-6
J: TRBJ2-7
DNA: TGTGCCAGCAGGCCCCCGGGGGATTTCTACGAGCAGTACTTC
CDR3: CASRPPGDFYEQYF

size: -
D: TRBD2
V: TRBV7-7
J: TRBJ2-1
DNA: TGTGCTAGCAGTTTAGGACTAGCGGTACCCTACAATGAGCAGTTCTTC
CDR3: CASSLGLAVPYNEQFF

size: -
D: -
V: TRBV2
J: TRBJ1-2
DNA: TGTGCCAGCAGGGGGGGAGGGACATACGGTTATGGCTACACCTTC
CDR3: CASRGGGTYGYGYTF

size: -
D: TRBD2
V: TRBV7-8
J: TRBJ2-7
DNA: TGTGCCAGCAGCCTGCTAGCGGGAGAGACCCACGAGCAGTACTTC
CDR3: CASSLLAGETHEQYF

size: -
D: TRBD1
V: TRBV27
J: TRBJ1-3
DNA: TGTGCCAGCAGTCCCGGGACAGGCCGATCTGGAAACACCATATATTTT
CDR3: CASSPGTGRSGNTIYF

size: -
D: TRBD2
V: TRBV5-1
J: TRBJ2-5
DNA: TGCGCCAGCAGCTCGACTAGCGGGCCAACCCAAGAGACCCAGTACTTC
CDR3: CASSSTSGPTQETQYF

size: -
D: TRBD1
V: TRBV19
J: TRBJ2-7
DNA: TGTGCCAGTAGTCCTCAGGGGGCCACCTACGAGCAGTACTTC
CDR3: CASSPQGATYEQYF

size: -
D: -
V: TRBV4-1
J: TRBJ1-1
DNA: TGCGCCAGCAGCGCTCCACAGGCCCCCCACACTGAAGCTTTCTTT
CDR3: CASSAPQAPHTEAFF

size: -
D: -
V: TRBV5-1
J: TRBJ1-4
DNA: TGCGCCAGCAGCCCCCGCGGGACAACTAATGAAAAACTGTTTTTT
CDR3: CASSPRGTTNEKLFF

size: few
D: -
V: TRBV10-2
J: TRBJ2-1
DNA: TGCGCCAGCAGTAACCAGGGCGATGAGCAGTTCTTC
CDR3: CASSNQGDEQFF